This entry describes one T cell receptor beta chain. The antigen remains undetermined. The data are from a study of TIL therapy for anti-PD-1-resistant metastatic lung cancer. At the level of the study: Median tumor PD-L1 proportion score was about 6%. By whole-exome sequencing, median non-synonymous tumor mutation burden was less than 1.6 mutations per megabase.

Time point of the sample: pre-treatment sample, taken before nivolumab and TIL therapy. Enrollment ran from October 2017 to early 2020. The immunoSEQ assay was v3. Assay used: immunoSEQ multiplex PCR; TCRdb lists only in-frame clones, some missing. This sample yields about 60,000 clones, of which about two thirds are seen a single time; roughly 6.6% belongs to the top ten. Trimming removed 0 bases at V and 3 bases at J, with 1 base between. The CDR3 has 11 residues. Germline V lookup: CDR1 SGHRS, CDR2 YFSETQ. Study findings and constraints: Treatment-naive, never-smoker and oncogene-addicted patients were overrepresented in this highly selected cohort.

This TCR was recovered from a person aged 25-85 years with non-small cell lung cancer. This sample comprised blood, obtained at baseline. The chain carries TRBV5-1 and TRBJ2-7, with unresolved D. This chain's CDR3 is CASSLDYEQYF. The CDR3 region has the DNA TGCGCCAGCAGCTTGGACTACGAGCAGTACTTC.